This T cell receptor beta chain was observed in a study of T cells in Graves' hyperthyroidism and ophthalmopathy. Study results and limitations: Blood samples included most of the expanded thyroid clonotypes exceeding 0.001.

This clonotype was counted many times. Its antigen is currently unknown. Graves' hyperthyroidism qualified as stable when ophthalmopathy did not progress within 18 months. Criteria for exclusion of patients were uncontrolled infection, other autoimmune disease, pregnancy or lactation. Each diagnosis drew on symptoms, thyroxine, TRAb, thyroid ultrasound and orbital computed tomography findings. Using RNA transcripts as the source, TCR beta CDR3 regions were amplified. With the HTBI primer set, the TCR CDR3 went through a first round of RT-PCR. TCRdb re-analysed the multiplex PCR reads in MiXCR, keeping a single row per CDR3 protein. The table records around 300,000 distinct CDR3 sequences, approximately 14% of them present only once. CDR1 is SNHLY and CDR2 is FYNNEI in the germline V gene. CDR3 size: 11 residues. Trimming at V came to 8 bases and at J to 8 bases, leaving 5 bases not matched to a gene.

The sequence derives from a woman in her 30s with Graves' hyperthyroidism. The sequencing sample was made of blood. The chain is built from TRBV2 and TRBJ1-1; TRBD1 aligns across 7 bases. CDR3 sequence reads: CASWGGQEAFF. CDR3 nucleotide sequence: TGTGCCAGCTGGGGGGGACAGGAAGCTTTCTTT.